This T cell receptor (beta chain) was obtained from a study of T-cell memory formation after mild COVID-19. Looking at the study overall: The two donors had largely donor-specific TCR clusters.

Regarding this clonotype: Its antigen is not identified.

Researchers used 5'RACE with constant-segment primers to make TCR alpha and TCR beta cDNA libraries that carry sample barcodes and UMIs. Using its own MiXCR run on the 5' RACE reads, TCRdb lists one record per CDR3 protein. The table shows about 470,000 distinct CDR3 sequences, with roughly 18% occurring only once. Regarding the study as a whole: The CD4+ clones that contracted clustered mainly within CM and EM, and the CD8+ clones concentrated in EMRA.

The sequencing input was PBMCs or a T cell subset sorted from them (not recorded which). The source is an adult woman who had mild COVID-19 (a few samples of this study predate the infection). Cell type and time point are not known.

This chain's CDR3 is CASSKAGGDTDTQYF. The CDR3, as DNA: TGTGCCAGCAGCAAAGCGGGAGGGGACACAGATACGCAGTATTTT. The chain combines TRBV21-1 with TRBJ2-3; the table assigns TRBD2, which was not confirmed against the DNA. TRBV21-1 is given as a pseudogene. This CDR3 contains 15 residues.